This record covers a single T cell receptor (beta chain). Germline V lookup: CDR1 SGHNT, CDR2 YYREEE (reference sequence). This CDR3 has 17 amino acids. V shed 3 bases and J 0 bases; nucleotides not matched to a gene: 8. The sample belongs to a study of blood T cell repertoires in COVID-19. Whole-study context: PBMCs, B-cell-depleted T cells, or T cells were the source of the cDNA or gDNA that made up the material.

One Seattle source followed patients from active infection through their disease course. Original methodology: For nucleated cells, counts were estimated from reference gene primer amplification. Repertoires were generated with immunoSEQ multiplex PCR, while TCRdb's copy carries only in-frame clones and drops some. V and J calls plus clone size are reproduced from that table; the DNA served to infer D and trimming. The sample carries approximately 400,000 clones, roughly 88% recorded once. The chain couples TRBV5-4 to TRBJ1-4, with 7 bases that match TRBD1. The source material was peripheral blood. This receptor was identified in a woman aged 45-65 years with COVID-19, enrolled during active disease. CDR3 nucleotide sequence: TGTGCCAGCAGCTCGTTTACAGGGGTCGCAACTAATGAAAAACTGTTTTTT. Protein: CASSSFTGVATNEKLFF.